These T cell receptor beta chains were read from a single sample in a study of blood T cell repertoires in COVID-19. Produced via immunoSEQ multiplex PCR; TCRdb's table is partial and in-frame only. The sample records 150,000 to 200,000 clones, 75% to 85% being singletons. Specimen: PBMCs or T cells enriched from blood (not recorded which). The source is a man aged 35 to 55 who had recovered from COVID-19. The conserved cysteine and the conserved F or W are not part of the CDR3 here. A D gene is named only where the DNA matches it firmly. Clone size is stated in some rows and not others, as once, few, many or a class when expanded.

cdr3_length,clone_size,d_call,v_call,cdr3_aa
14,once,.,TRBV10-2,ASSESAGAGERGYT
12,.,.,TRBV19,ASSPVVWNTEAF
13,.,TRBD2,TRBV5-1,ASSFSGANTGELF
12,.,TRBD1,TRBV19,ATRGQGQYYGYT
13,.,.,TRBV4-1,ASSQDRASNQPQH
13,.,.,TRBV30,AWSRPLRASYGYT
13,few,TRBD1,TRBV7-2,ASSRGQRSYNEQF
16,.,.,TRBV11-2,ASSLDRWGRRHGNEQF
13,.,TRBD2,TRBV9,ASSALAGAGGELF
11,.,.,TRBV30,AWSTDGPGGYT
13,.,TRBD1,TRBV6-5,ASSNADRGHGGYT
13,few,.,TRBV7-2,ASSLPTGSNTEAF
12,.,.,TRBV5-1,ASSVRGWNTEAF
12,.,.,TRBV7-9,ASSFSRGTGELF
12,few,.,TRBV30,AWRKAPGAQGYT
16,few,.,TRBV3-1/TRBV3-2,ASSPRYDSWGSGNTIY
10,.,.,TRBV6-6,ASHVSNYGYT
15,few,.,TRBV5-1,ASSSLLDGHANTEAF
13,.,TRBD2,TRBV7-6,ALVGGGGAPDTQY
12,.,.,TRBV6-5,ASSRSGGNTEAF
13,.,TRBD1,TRBV6-5,ASRRTQGQDYGYT
13,few,TRBD2,TRBV9,ASSTGTSGGNTQY
12,many,.,TRBV19,ASGEARGRETQY
15,.,TRBD1,TRBV7-6,ASSATPGQGTTDTQY
14,once,TRBD2,TRBV5-4,ASSLSSSSGPYEQY
12,many,.,TRBV7-2,ASSITVRPYEQY
15,.,TRBD2,TRBV7-2,ASSLALAGGPTDTQY
10,.,.,TRBV6-5,ASINTEAEAF
15,.,TRBD2,TRBV4-1,ASSHPTSGGWEDTQY
13,.,TRBD2,TRBV4-1,ASSLGTSGGAGEF
12,.,.,TRBV5-4,ASTPGGAKETQY
12,.,TRBD1,TRBV11-2,ASSKGTDGLTQY
11,.,.,TRBV7-8,ASSRDTSYGYT
13,.,TRBD1,TRBV24-1,ATSESGGVLNEQF
14,.,TRBD2,TRBV6-1,ASSEAVGTTQETQY
15,.,.,TRBV18,ASSPSQGARGNSPLH
11,few,.,TRBV3-1/TRBV3-2,ASSHQTGNEQF
13,.,TRBD1,TRBV2,ASIPDRVVNEKLF
14,.,TRBD1,TRBV27,ASSSSQYRGHQPQH
13,.,TRBD1,TRBV5-4,ASSFDRGPYNEQF
11,.,.,TRBV30,AWSGLGGNTIY
13,.,.,TRBV5-4,ASSLVPGANYGYT
16,.,TRBD1,TRBV2,ASTREGQGSRGANVLT
14,.,.,TRBV7-9,ASWDGGERLSTEAF
14,.,.,TRBV5-8,ASSLGKTGPQETQY
13,.,TRBD2,TRBV6-5,ASSYFSGGADTQY